This TCR beta chain derives from a study of siplizumab effects on memory and regulatory T cells. Findings and limits, study-wide: Both greater diversity than memory cells and a major contribution to the alloresponse seemed to characterize naive T cells. About 80-95% of proliferating CD4+ or CD8+ clones had no assignable naive or memory phenotype. Sequences that were alloreactive and traceable to unstimulated CD4+ memory cells were significantly reduced by siplizumab. The authors mapped only a minor fraction of alloreactive clones to unstimulated subsets.

This clone occurred a few times. Its antigen remains unknown. TCRdb's table, derived via immunoSEQ multiplex PCR, lists solely in-frame clones and lacks some. The table lists approximately 90,000 clones, about 93% of them singletons, with over 0.25% in the top ten. Germline values: CDR1 GTSNPN, CDR2 SVGIG (reference sequence). V lost 3 bases and J lost 0, with 12 bases in between. The CDR3 consists of 15 residues. The J gene is TRBJ1-5, the V gene TRBV30, with D perhaps TRBD1 (6 bases). This clonotype originated in a human donor in good health. The sample comprised non-Treg CD4+ T cells sorted from blood. CDR3 loop: CAWRVRGASNQPQHF. Here the CDR3 DNA reads TGTGCCTGGAGGGTAAGGGGGGCTAGCAATCAGCCCCAGCATTTT.